This T cell receptor (beta chain) was sequenced for a study of T cell clones after liver transplantation. Germline loops: CDR1 LNHDA, CDR2 SQIVND (reference sequence). The CDR3 length is 15 residues. Trimming shortened V by 3 bases and J by 5 bases, and 14 bases separated the two germline ends. TCRdb's copy holds only in-frame clones and misses some; the assay was immunoSEQ multiplex PCR. The profile shows some 40,000 clones, 70% to 90% of them singletons. This TCR was recovered from a human patient who received a liver transplant. The graft donor may have contributed some T cells. This chain joins TRBV19 and TRBJ1-5; no clear D. The sample here was CD4+ T cells from blood, taken 24 months after liver transplant. DNA for the CDR3: TGTGCCAGTAGTATGGGAGGAGGCACCTATCAGCCCCAGCATTTT. It specifies CASSMGGGTYQPQHF.